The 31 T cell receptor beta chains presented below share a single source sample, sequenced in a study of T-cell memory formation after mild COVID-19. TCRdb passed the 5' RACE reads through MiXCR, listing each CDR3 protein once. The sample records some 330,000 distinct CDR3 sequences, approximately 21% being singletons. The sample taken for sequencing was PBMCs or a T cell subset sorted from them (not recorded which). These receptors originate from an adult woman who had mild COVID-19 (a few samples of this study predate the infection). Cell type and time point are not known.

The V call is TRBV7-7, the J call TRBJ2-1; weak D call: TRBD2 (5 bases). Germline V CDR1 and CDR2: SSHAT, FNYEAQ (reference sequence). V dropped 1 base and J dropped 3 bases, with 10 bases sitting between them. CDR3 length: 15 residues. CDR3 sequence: CASSLELGVYNEQFF. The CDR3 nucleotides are TGTGCCAGCAGCTTAGAACTGGGAGTCTACAATGAGCAGTTCTTC.

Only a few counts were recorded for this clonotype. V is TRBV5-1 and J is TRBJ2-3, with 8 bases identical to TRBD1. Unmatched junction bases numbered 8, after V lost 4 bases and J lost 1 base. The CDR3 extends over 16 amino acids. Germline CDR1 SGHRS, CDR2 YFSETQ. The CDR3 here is CASSRLGGQGTDTQYF. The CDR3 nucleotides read TGCGCCAGCAGCCGTCTTGGGGGACAGGGCACAGATACGCAGTATTTT.

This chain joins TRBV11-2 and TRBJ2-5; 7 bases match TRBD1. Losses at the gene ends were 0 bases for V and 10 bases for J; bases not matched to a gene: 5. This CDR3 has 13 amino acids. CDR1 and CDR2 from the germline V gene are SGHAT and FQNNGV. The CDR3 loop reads CASSLDLGTVQYF. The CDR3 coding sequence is TGTGCCAGCAGCTTAGATCTAGGGACAGTCCAGTACTTC.

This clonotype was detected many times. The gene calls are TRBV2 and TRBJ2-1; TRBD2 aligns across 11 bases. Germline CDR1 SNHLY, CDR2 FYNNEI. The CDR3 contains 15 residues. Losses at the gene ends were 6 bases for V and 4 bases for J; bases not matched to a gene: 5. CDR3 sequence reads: CASRASSGGYNEQFF. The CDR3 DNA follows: TGTGCCAGCAGAGCATCTAGCGGGGGGTACAATGAGCAGTTCTTC.

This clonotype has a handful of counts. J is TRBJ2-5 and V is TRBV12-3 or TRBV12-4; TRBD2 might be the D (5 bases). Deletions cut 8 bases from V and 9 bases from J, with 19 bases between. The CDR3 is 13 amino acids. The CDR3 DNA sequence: TGTGCCAGCTCCGTCCGGGGATATGGGGCCCAGTACTTC. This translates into CASSVRGYGAQYF.

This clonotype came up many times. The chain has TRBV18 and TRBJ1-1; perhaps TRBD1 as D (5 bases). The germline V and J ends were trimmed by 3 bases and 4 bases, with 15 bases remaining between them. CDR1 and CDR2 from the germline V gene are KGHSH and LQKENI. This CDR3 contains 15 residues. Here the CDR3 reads CASSPTSGRGTEAFF. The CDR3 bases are TGTGCCAGCTCACCGACGTCAGGGAGGGGCACTGAAGCTTTCTTT.

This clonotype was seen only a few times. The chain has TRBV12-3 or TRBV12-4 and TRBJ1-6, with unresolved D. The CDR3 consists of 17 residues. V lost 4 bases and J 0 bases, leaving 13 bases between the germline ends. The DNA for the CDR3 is TGTGCCAGCAGTTCCCTAGGCGATCGCTCCTATAATTCACCCCTCCACTTT. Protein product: CASSSLGDRSYNSPLHF.

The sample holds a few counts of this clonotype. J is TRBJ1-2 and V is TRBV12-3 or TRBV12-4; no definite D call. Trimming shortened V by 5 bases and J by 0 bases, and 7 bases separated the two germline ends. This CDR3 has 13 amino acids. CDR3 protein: CASSEGTNYGYTF. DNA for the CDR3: TGTGCCAGCAGTGAAGGAACTAACTATGGCTACACCTTC.

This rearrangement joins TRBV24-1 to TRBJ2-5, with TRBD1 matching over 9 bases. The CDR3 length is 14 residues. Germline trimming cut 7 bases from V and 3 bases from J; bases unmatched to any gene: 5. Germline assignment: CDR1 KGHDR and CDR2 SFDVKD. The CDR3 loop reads CATREGTGKETQYF. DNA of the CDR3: TGTGCCACCAGGGAGGGGACAGGGAAAGAGACCCAGTACTTC.

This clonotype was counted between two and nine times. DNA for the CDR3: TGTGCCAGCAGTTACGCAAGAAATGAGCAGTTCTTC. This encodes CASSYARNEQFF. This sequence joins TRBV12-3 or TRBV12-4 and TRBJ2-1; D is uncertain. The length of the CDR3 is 12 residues. V was pared by 4 bases and J by 7 bases, with 8 bases between.

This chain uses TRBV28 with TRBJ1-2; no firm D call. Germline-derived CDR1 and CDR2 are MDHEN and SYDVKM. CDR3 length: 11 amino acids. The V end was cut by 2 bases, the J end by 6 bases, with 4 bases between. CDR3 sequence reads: CASSLNDGYTF. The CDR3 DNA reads TGTGCCAGCAGTTTAAATGATGGCTACACCTTC.

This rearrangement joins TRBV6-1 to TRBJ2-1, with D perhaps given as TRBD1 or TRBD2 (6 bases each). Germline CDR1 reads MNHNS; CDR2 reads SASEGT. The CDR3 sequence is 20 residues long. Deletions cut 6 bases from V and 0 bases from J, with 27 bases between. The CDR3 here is CASRGTRTTRGGSSYNEQFF. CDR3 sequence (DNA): TGTGCCAGCAGAGGGACTCGGACAACCCGAGGGGGGAGCTCCTACAATGAGCAGTTCTTC.

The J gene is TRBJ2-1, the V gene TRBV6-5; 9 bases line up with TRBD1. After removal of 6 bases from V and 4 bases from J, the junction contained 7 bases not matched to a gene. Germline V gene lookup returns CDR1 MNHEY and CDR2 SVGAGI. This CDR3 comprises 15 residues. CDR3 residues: CASRRDRVWYNEQFF. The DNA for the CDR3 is TGTGCCAGCAGACGGGACAGGGTGTGGTACAATGAGCAGTTCTTC.

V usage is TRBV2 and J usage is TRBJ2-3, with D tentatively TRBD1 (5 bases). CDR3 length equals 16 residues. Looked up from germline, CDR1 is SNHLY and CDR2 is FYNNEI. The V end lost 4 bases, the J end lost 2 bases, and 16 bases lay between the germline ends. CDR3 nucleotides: TGTGCCAGCAGTGGTCAGGGAAAACGTTTCACAGATACGCAGTATTTT. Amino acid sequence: CASSGQGKRFTDTQYF. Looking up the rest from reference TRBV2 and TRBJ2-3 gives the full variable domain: EPEVTQTPSHQVTQMGQEVILRCVPISNHLYFYWYRQILGQKVEFLVSFYNNEISEKSEIFDDQFSVERPDGSNFTLKIRSTKLEDSAMYFCASSGQGKRFTDTQYFGPGTRLTVL.

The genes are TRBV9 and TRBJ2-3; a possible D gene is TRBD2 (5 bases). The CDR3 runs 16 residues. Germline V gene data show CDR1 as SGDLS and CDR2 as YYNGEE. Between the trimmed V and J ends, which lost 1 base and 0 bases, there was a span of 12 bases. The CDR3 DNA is TGTGCCAGCAGCGTACGGAGCGGCACGAGCACAGATACGCAGTATTTT. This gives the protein CASSVRSGTSTDTQYF.

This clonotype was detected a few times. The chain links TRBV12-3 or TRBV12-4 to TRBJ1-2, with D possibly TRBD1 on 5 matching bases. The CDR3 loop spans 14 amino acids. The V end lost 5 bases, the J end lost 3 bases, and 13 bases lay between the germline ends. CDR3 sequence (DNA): TGTGCCAGCAGTCCCGGGAAGGGGTACTATGGCTACACCTTC. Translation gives CASSPGKGYYGYTF.

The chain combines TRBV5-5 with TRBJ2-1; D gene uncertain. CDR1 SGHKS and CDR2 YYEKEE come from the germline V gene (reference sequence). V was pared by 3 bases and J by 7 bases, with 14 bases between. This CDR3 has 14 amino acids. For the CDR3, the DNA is TGTGCCAGCAGCTCCCAGGCCAGCCCGAATGAGCAGTTCTTC. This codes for CASSSQASPNEQFF.

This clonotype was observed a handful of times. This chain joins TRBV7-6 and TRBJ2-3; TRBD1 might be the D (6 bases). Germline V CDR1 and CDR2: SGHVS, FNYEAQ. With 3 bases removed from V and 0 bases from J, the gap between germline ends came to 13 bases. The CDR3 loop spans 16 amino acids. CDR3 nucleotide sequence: TGTGCCAGCAGCTTCGGGACATCGACTAGCACAGATACGCAGTATTTT. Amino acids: CASSFGTSTSTDTQYF.

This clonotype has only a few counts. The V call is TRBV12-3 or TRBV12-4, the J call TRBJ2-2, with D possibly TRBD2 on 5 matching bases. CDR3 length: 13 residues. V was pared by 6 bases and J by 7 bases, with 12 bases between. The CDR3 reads CASSPAGVGELFF. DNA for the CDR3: TGTGCCAGCAGCCCCGCCGGGGTCGGGGAGCTGTTTTTT.

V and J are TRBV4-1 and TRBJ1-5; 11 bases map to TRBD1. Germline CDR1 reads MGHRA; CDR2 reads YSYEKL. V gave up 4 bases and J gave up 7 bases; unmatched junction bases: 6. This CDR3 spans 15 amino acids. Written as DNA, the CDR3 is TGCGCCAGCAGCCTCAGGACAGGGGGCAGGCAGCCCCAGCATTTT. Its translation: CASSLRTGGRQPQHF.

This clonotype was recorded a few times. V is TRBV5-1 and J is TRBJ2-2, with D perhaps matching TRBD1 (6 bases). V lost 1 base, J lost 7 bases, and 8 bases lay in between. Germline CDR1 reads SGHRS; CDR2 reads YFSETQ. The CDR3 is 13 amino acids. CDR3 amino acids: CASSLTGFGELFF. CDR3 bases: TGCGCCAGCAGCTTGACAGGGTTCGGGGAGCTGTTTTTT.

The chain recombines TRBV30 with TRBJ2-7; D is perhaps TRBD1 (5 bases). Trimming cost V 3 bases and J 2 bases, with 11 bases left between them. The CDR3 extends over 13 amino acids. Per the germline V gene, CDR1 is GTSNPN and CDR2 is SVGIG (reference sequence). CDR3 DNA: TGTGCCTGGAGGGGGCCAGGAACCTACGAGCAGTACTTC. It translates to CAWRGPGTYEQYF.

The CDR3 loop reads CASSPRGSEGYNEQFF. CDR3 nucleotide sequence: TGTGCCAGCAGCCCCCGGGGGTCAGAGGGTTACAATGAGCAGTTCTTC. The chain uses TRBV12-3 or TRBV12-4 and TRBJ2-1, with D maybe TRBD2 (6 bases). CDR3 size: 16 residues. Trimming cost V 6 bases and J 4 bases, with 19 bases left between them.

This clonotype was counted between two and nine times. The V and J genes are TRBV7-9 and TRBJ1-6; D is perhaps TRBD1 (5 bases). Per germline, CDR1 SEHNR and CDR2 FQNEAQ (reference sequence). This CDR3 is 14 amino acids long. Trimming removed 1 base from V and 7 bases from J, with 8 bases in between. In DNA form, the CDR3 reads TGTGCCAGCAGCTTAGGACAGCAGAATTCACCCCTCCACTTT. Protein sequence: CASSLGQQNSPLHF.

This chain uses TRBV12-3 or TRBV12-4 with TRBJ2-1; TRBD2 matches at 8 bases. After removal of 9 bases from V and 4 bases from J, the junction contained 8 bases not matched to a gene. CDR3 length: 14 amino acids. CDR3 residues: CASKSGGAYNEQFF. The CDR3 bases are TGTGCCAGTAAAAGCGGGGGAGCTTACAATGAGCAGTTCTTC.

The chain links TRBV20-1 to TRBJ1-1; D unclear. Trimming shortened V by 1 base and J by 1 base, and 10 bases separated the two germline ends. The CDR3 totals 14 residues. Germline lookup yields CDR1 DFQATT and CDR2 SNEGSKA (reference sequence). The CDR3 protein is CSARGTGRNTEAFF. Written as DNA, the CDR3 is TGCAGTGCTAGAGGGACCGGCAGGAACACTGAAGCTTTCTTT.

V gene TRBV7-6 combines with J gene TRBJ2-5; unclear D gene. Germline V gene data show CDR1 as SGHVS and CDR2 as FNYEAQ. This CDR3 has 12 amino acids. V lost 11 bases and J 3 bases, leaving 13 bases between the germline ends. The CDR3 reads CASRDGKETQYF. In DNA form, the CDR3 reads TGTGCCTCAAGAGATGGTAAAGAGACCCAGTACTTC.

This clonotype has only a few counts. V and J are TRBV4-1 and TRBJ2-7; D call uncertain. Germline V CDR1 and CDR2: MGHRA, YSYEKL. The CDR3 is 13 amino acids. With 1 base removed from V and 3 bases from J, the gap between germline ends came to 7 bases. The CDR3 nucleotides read TGCGCCAGCAGCCAAGGACCAGACTACGAGCAGTACTTC. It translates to CASSQGPDYEQYF.

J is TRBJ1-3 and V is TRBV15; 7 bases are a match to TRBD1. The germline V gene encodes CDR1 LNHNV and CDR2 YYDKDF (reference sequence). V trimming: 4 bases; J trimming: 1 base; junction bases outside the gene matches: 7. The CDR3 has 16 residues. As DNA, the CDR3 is TGTGCCACCAGCACCGAAACGACAGGGTCTGGAAACACCATATATTTT. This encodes CATSTETTGSGNTIYF.

CDR3 protein: CASSGQNTEAFF. In nucleotides, the CDR3 is TGTGCCAGCAGTGGACAGAACACTGAAGCTTTCTTT. The J gene is TRBJ1-1, the V gene TRBV7-9; possibly TRBD1 for D (5 bases). Germline V gene lookup returns CDR1 SEHNR and CDR2 FQNEAQ (reference sequence). V gave up 6 bases and J gave up 1 base, with 6 bases separating them. This CDR3 has 12 amino acids.

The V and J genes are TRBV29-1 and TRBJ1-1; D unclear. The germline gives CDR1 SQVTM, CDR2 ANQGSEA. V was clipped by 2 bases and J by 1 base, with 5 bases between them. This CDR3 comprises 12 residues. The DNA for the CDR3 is TGCAGCGTTGAAAGTGGGAACACTGAAGCTTTCTTT. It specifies CSVESGNTEAFF.